The 10 T cell receptor beta chains below were found in one sample sequenced in a study of graft-versus-host responses after intestinal transplantation. The method was immunoSEQ multiplex PCR; TCRdb's version includes in-frame clones alone and lacks a portion of them. The profile shows roughly 8,700 clones, around 29% of them singletons. Plated together were around 200,000 CFSE-labeled responder cells and around 200,000 irradiated, violet-dye-labeled stimulator cells. The specimen comprised alloreactive CD8+ T cells from a mixed lymphocyte reaction culture, sampled before intestinal transplant. Noted subset: CFSE-low proliferating T cells sorted from roughly six-day pre-transplant mixed lymphocyte reaction (GvH or HvG direction). Source of these receptors: a human patient who received an intestinal transplant.

This clone is categorized as medium-sized. The J gene is TRBJ2-1, the V gene TRBV27; 9 bases match TRBD1. Germline V gene data show CDR1 as MNHEY and CDR2 as SMNVEV (reference sequence). The CDR3 is made up of 11 amino acids. Trimming took 10 bases from V and 7 from J; bases not matched to a gene: 2. The CDR3 is CAIGTGNEQFF. CDR3 DNA: TGTGCCATCGGGACAGGGAATGAGCAGTTCTTC.

The chain combines TRBV5-6 with TRBJ1-6, with unresolved D. Germline V gene data show CDR1 as SGHDT and CDR2 as YYEEEE. The CDR3 spans 13 residues. V was pared by 7 bases and J by 10 bases, with 15 bases between. CDR3 region: CASSPGYGSPLHF. In nucleotides, the CDR3 is TGTGCCAGCTCCCCGGGGTATGGCTCACCCCTCCACTTT.

Sample share makes this clone medium-sized (0.01 to 0.1%). The chain is built from TRBV27 and TRBJ1-1; D is ambiguous. V was cut by 8 bases and J by 1 base, with 8 bases left in between. This CDR3 has 12 residues. Germline CDR1 and CDR2: MNHEY and SMNVEV (reference sequence). CDR3: CASVRGNTEAFF. The CDR3 bases are TGTGCCAGCGTGCGGGGGAACACTGAAGCTTTCTTT.

The genes are TRBV6-4 and TRBJ1-2; a weak D match, TRBD1 (6 bases). Germline loops: CDR1 MRHNA, CDR2 SNTAGT. V was cut by 5 bases and J by 4 bases, with 11 bases left in between. The CDR3 covers 13 residues. CDR3 protein: CASSPGTFYGYTF. In DNA form, the CDR3 reads TGTGCCAGCAGTCCCGGGACATTCTATGGCTACACCTTC.

The V and J genes are TRBV7-9 and TRBJ2-5; no clear D gene. V lost 4 bases, J lost 5 bases, and 8 bases lay in between. The CDR3 consists of 12 residues. CDR1 and CDR2 (germline): SEHNR, FQNEAQ (reference sequence). The CDR3 loop reads CASSWVEETQYF. Written as DNA, the CDR3 is TGTGCCAGCAGCTGGGTGGAGGAGACCCAGTACTTC.

J is TRBJ2-7 and V is TRBV5-1, with D possibly TRBD1 on 5 matching bases. V dropped 4 bases and J dropped 2 bases, with 16 bases sitting between them. Germline V gene data show CDR1 as SGHRS and CDR2 as YFSETQ. The CDR3 runs 15 residues. The CDR3 spells CASSQPTDIPYEQYF. The CDR3 DNA sequence: TGCGCCAGCAGCCAACCGACAGATATTCCCTACGAGCAGTACTTC.

The chain joins TRBV9 to TRBJ2-2, with D possibly matching TRBD1 (5 bases). Germline lookup yields CDR1 SGDLS and CDR2 YYNGEE. V shed 0 bases and J shed 6 bases, with 15 bases lying between them. The CDR3 sequence is 16 residues long. CDR3 bases: TGTGCCAGCAGCGTAGATCTGGGGCCTCAACCCGGGGAGCTGTTTTTT. Protein sequence: CASSVDLGPQPGELFF.

This clone is classed as medium-sized. The rearrangement uses TRBV5-4 and TRBJ2-1; D is unresolved. Trimming pared 4 bases from V and 3 bases from J, leaving 2 bases between. The germline V gene encodes CDR1 SGHNT and CDR2 YYREEE (reference sequence). There are 11 residues in the CDR3. In nucleotides, the CDR3 is TGTGCCAGCAGCCTCTACAATGAGCAGTTCTTC. This sequence encodes CASSLYNEQFF.

This clone was observed a handful of times. The chain links TRBV29-1 to TRBJ2-1; TRBD2 matches 10 bases. This CDR3 contains 13 residues. CDR1 and CDR2 from the germline V gene are SQVTM and ANQGSEA. This CDR3 is CSASGGENNEQFF. CDR3 in DNA: TGCAGTGCGAGCGGGGGGGAGAACAATGAGCAGTTCTTC.

The chain carries TRBV7-9 and TRBJ2-5, with TRBD1 matching over 7 bases. Per germline, CDR1 SEHNR and CDR2 FQNEAQ (reference sequence). This CDR3 comprises 15 residues. V lost 3 bases and J lost 4; bases outside the gene matches: 8. This CDR3 is CASSFLGGWVETQYF. For the CDR3, the DNA is TGTGCCAGCAGCTTCTTAGGGGGCTGGGTAGAGACCCAGTACTTC.